This T cell receptor beta chain came from a study of cytomegalovirus exposure and HLA in healthy donors. In regard to this clone: Its antigen is not known.

The PCR ran on 60 Vbeta and 13 Jbeta primers. Original processing methods: There were about 80 million unique TCR beta chains by a later count, and approximately 11 million of them were shared. Profiling relied on immunoSEQ multiplex PCR, and the TCRdb table lists in-frame clones only, not all of them. D and trimming were read from the DNA, whereas the V and J calls and clone size are those reported in that table. The data contain more than 85,000 clones, approximately 82% of them seen just once; the ten biggest clones take up around 8.8%. Findings of the study overall: 16,951 TCR beta sequences were associated with HLA alleles at 0.05 false discovery rate in a later analysis. In a later analysis, V- and J-gene trimming of beta chains associated with a DCLRE1C missense variant, replicated independently.

Trimming at V came to 1 base and at J to 3 bases, leaving 1 base not matched to a gene. This CDR3 spans 15 amino acids. Germline V gene lookup returns CDR1 MNHNY and CDR2 SVGAGI (reference sequence). This TCR derives from a man aged 35 to 55 in good health and CMV-seropositive. The chain carries TRBV6-6 and TRBJ1-2; TRBD1 agrees at 11 bases. Sequenced material: PBMCs. The CDR3 DNA reads TGTGCCAGCAGTTACTTGGGACAGGGGGACTATGGCTACACCTTC. Protein sequence: CASSYLGQGDYGYTF.